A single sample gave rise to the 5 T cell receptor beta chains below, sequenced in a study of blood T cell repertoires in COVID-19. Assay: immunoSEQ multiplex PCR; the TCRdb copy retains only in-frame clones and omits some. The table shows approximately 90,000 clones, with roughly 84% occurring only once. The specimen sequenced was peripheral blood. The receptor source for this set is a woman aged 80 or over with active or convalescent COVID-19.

In DNA form, the CDR3 reads TGCAGTGCTAGTTTAGACACTGAAGCTTTCTTT. Translated: CSASLDTEAFF. The J gene is TRBJ1-1, the V gene TRBV20-1; no firm D call. CDR1 DFQATT and CDR2 SNEGSKA come from the germline V gene (reference sequence). This CDR3 is built from 11 residues. The germline V and J ends were trimmed by 3 bases and 3 bases, with 5 bases remaining between them.

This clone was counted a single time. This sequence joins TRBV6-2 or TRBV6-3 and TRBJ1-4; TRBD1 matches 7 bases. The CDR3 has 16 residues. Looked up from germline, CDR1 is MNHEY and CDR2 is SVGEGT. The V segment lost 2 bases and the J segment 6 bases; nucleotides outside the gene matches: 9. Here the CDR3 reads CASSYPPGQRDEKLFF. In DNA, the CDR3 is TGTGCCAGCAGTTACCCTCCGGGACAGCGCGATGAAAAACTGTTTTTT.

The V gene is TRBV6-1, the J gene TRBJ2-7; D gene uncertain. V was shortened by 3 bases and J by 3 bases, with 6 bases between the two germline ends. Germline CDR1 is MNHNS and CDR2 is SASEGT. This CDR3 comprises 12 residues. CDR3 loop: CASSDVGYEQYF. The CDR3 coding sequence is TGTGCCAGCAGTGACGTCGGCTACGAGCAGTACTTC.

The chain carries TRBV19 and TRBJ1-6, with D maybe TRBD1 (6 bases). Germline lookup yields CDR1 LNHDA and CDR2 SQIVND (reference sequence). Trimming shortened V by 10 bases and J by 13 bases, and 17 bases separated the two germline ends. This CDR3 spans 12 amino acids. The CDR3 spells CATRTENSPLHF. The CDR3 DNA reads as TGTGCCACCCGGACAGAAAACTCGCCCCTCCACTTT.

The CDR3 is CASNPTSGRMNEQFF. In DNA, the CDR3 is TGTGCCAGCAATCCCACTAGCGGGAGGATGAATGAGCAGTTCTTC. The chain recombines TRBV6-5 with TRBJ2-1, with 12 positions matching TRBD2. The CDR3 runs to 15 residues. The J segment lost 7 bases and the V segment lost 7 bases, leaving 8 bases of the junction unmatched. CDR1 and CDR2 (germline): MNHEY, SVGAGI.